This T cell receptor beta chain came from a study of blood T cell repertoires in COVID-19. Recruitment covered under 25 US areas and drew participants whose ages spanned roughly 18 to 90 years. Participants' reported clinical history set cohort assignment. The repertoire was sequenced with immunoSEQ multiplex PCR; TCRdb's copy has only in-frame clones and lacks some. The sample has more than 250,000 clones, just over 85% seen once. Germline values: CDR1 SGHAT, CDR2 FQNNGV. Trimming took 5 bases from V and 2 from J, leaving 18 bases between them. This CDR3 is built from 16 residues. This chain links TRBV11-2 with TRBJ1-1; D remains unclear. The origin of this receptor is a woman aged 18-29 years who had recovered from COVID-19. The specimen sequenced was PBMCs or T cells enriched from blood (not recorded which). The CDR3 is CASSQPVVHSNTEAFF. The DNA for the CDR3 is TGTGCCAGCAGCCAACCGGTCGTCCACTCAAACACTGAAGCTTTCTTT.